The 30 T cell receptor beta chains below come from one sample, sequenced in a study of T cells in Graves' hyperthyroidism and ophthalmopathy. RNA transcripts gave rise to amplified TCR beta CDR3 regions. Researchers ran a first-round RT-PCR on the TCR CDR3 using the HTBI primer set. TCRdb re-analysed the multiplex PCR reads in MiXCR, keeping a single row per CDR3 protein. Found here are about 580,000 distinct CDR3 sequences, approximately 13% of them singletons; the top ten hold about 5.8%. Specimen: blood. The receptors here all came from a woman in her 30s with Graves' hyperthyroidism that later progressed to Graves' ophthalmopathy.

The gene calls are TRBV5-1 and TRBJ2-7; D possibly uses TRBD1 or TRBD2 (5 bases each). The germline gives CDR1 SGHRS, CDR2 YFSETQ. The CDR3 spans 15 residues. V was shortened by 4 bases and J by 2 bases, with 16 bases between the two germline ends. The CDR3, as DNA: TGCGCCAGCAGCCCACCCGCTGGGACGCCCTACGAGCAGTACTTC. Translation: CASSPPAGTPYEQYF.

This clonotype was detected ten times or more. The chain couples TRBV29-1 to TRBJ1-2; TRBD1 is a possible D gene (6 bases). The CDR3 totals 13 residues. Per germline, CDR1 SQVTM and CDR2 ANQGSEA. The germline V and J ends were trimmed by 5 bases and 6 bases, with 16 bases remaining between them. The CDR3 coding sequence is TGCAGCGTTTATCCGGTGACAGGTCATGGCTACACCTTC. Residues: CSVYPVTGHGYTF.

The J gene is TRBJ2-1, the V gene TRBV3-1; D unresolved. The V and J ends lost 4 bases and 5 bases respectively, with 12 bases between them. Germline V gene sequence: CDR1 LGHDT, CDR2 YNNKEL (reference sequence). The CDR3 extends over 14 amino acids. In DNA form, the CDR3 reads TGTGCCAGCAGCCCCTCACTAAATGACAATGAGCAGTTCTTC. This codes for CASSPSLNDNEQFF.

This clonotype was detected a few times. The chain recombines TRBV7-3 with TRBJ2-2, with TRBD1 identical over 7 bases. The CDR3 has 14 amino acids. The germline gives CDR1 SGHTA, CDR2 FQGTGA. J lost 6 bases, V lost 5 bases, and 6 bases had no gene match. CDR3 coding DNA: TGTGCCAGCAGCAGGGGACAGACTTCCGGGGAGCTGTTTTTT. The encoded protein is CASSRGQTSGELFF. Full variable domain (rest looked up from reference TRBV7-3 and TRBJ2-2): GAGVSQTPSNKVTEKGKYVELRCDPISGHTALYWYRQSLGQGPEFLIYFQGTGAADDSGLPNDRFFAVRPEGSVSTLKIQRTERGDSAVYLCASSRGQTSGELFFGEGSRLTVL.

This clonotype was observed many times. The rearrangement links TRBV7-8 to TRBJ2-1; 7 bases line up with TRBD2. Per the germline V gene, CDR1 is SGHVS and CDR2 is FQNEAQ. Trimming at V came to 4 bases and at J to 0 bases, leaving 6 bases not matched to a gene. CDR3 length: 16 amino acids. CDR3 region: CASSWLGGGSYNEQFF. The CDR3 DNA reads TGTGCCAGCAGCTGGCTGGGGGGGGGCTCCTACAATGAGCAGTTCTTC.

This clonotype was found many times. This chain joins TRBV30 and TRBJ2-1, with D hard to call. V was pared by 0 bases and J by 6 bases, with 6 bases between. The CDR3 is made up of 12 amino acids. Germline CDR1 and CDR2: GTSNPN and SVGIG (reference sequence). The CDR3 nucleotides are TGTGCCTGGAGTGTACTGGTCAATGAGCAGTTCTTC. Its translation is CAWSVLVNEQFF.

This clonotype was observed at least ten times. The chain uses TRBV19 and TRBJ1-1; tentative D call: TRBD1 (6 bases). Deletions cut 4 bases from V and 4 bases from J, with 10 bases between. The CDR3 runs 13 residues. The germline CDR1 and CDR2 sequences are LNHDA and SQIVND (reference sequence). CDR3: CASSRIGGTEAFF. In DNA form, the CDR3 reads TGTGCCAGTAGTAGAATAGGGGGCACTGAAGCTTTCTTT.

In its sample, this clonotype was seen many times. The chain is built from TRBV7-2 and TRBJ1-5; TRBD1 aligns across 8 bases. Germline V gene sequence: CDR1 SGHTA, CDR2 FQGNSA. This CDR3 spans 14 amino acids. V dropped 5 bases and J dropped 7; count of bases not matched to a gene: 7. The CDR3 DNA is TGTGCCAGCAGCGGGTCAGGGGGCTGGCAGCCCCAGCATTTT. Translating gives CASSGSGGWQPQHF. The full variable domain, with the rest looked up from reference TRBV7-2 and TRBJ1-5, is GAGVSQSPSNKVTEKGKDVELRCDPISGHTALYWYRQSLGQGLEFLIYFQGNSAPDKSGLPSDRFSAERTGGSVSTLTIQRTQQEDSAVYLCASSGSGGWQPQHFGDGTRLSIL.

This clonotype was found many times. The chain employs TRBV7-9 and TRBJ2-2; TRBD1 agrees at 8 bases. Germline-derived CDR1 and CDR2 are SEHNR and FQNEAQ (reference sequence). The CDR3 has 16 residues. The V segment lost 5 bases and the J segment 0 bases; nucleotides outside the gene matches: 5. The CDR3 nucleotides are TGTGCCAGCAGCCTTCAGGGGGCCGCGAACACCGGGGAGCTGTTTTTT. As protein: CASSLQGAANTGELFF.

Many counts were recorded for this clonotype. The J gene is TRBJ1-2, the V gene TRBV7-2; D is uncertain. V was cut by 0 bases and J by 8 bases, with 7 bases left in between. The germline V gene encodes CDR1 SGHTA and CDR2 FQGNSA. This CDR3 is 12 amino acids long. CDR3 bases: TGTGCCAGCAGCTTAGCGGGCGTGGGCTACACCTTC. It translates to CASSLAGVGYTF.

In this sample, this clonotype turned up a few times. A read error may produce the germline difference seen at one junction end. The chain combines TRBV24-1 with TRBJ2-2, with D possibly TRBD1 on 6 matching bases. CDR1 and CDR2 (germline): KGHDR, SFDVKD. CDR3 length equals 17 residues. Here the CDR3 DNA reads TGTGCCACCAGTGTGTCCCCGGACAGTACGAACACCGGGGAGCCGTTTTTT. Its translation: CATSVSPDSTNTGEPFF.

This clonotype has ten or more counts. V is TRBV12-3 or TRBV12-4 and J is TRBJ2-1; D gene ambiguous. The CDR3 covers 15 residues. Trimming pared 10 bases from V and 4 bases from J, leaving 20 bases between. The CDR3 region has the DNA TGTGCCACCGTCGTTCAAGGCAGGATTTACAATGAGCAGTTCTTC. It is translated as CATVVQGRIYNEQFF.

The table lists this clonotype with a few counts. A read error may be the cause here, since a much bigger clone is one base away. The chain employs TRBV28 and TRBJ2-7; TRBD1 or TRBD2 may be the D gene (6 bases each). Per germline, CDR1 MDHEN and CDR2 SYDVKM. The CDR3 runs to 11 residues. Between the trimmed V and J ends, which lost 8 bases and 7 bases, there was a span of 12 bases. CDR3 sequence reads: CASLRGDEQYF. In DNA, the CDR3 is TGTGCCAGCCTAAGGGGGGATGAGCAGTACTTC.

The genes are TRBV20-1 and TRBJ1-4; D gene unclear. The CDR3 extends over 13 amino acids. Trimming stripped 3 bases from V and 3 bases from J, with 8 bases between. Germline V lookup: CDR1 DFQATT, CDR2 SNEGSKA (reference sequence). As DNA, the CDR3 is TGCAGTGCTAGTGGCGCCTCTAATGAAAAACTGTTTTTT. This gives the protein CSASGASNEKLFF.

In its sample, this clonotype was seen a few times. At one end the junction does not follow the germline gene, possibly because of a read error. The rearrangement links TRBV24-1 to TRBJ2-2; the D is unclear. The CDR3 length is 15 residues. Germline V lookup: CDR1 KGHDR, CDR2 SFDVKD. The CDR3 reads CTTSDLVGFTGELFF. The CDR3 nucleotides are TGTACCACCAGTGATTTGGTAGGATTCACCGGGGAGCTGTTTTTT.

In this sample, this clonotype turned up many times. This rearrangement joins TRBV9 to TRBJ2-1, with 12 bases fitting TRBD2. The germline V gene encodes CDR1 SGDLS and CDR2 YYNGEE. V shed 0 bases, J shed 4 bases, and the junction held 8 bases outside the gene matches. The CDR3 consists of 18 residues. The CDR3 loop is CASSVGLAGGLGYNEQFF. The DNA of the CDR3 is TGTGCCAGCAGCGTAGGGCTAGCGGGAGGGCTAGGGTACAATGAGCAGTTCTTC.

The chain recombines TRBV14 with TRBJ2-1; 13 nucleotides line up with TRBD2. Trimming cost V 0 bases and J 8 bases; bases outside gene matches: 13. The CDR3 covers 19 residues. The germline V gene encodes CDR1 SGHDN and CDR2 FVKESK. CDR3 nucleotides: TGTGCCAGCAGCCAAGAGCCCCCGACTAGCGGGAGGCGGACGGATGAGCAGTTCTTC. This gives the protein CASSQEPPTSGRRTDEQFF.

The V and J genes are TRBV19 and TRBJ1-5, with TRBD1 identical over 7 bases. Trimming cost V 5 bases and J 6 bases; bases outside gene matches: 10. This CDR3 has 15 amino acids. Germline assignment: CDR1 LNHDA and CDR2 SQIVND (reference sequence). For the CDR3, the DNA is TGTGCCAGTAGTGTGGCTACAGGGGCGGGTCAGCCCCAGCATTTT. It yields the protein CASSVATGAGQPQHF. The whole variable domain, remainder taken from reference TRBV19 and TRBJ1-5, is DGGITQSPKYLFRKEGQNVTLSCEQNLNHDAMYWYRQDPGQGLRLIYYSQIVNDFQKGDIAEGYSVSREKKESFPLTVTSAQKNPTAFYLCASSVATGAGQPQHFGDGTRLSIL.

This clonotype was picked up many times. The chain carries TRBV12-3 or TRBV12-4 and TRBJ2-7, with 9 nucleotides matching TRBD1. This CDR3 comprises 14 residues. The V segment lost 10 bases and the J segment 4 bases; nucleotides outside the gene matches: 11. This CDR3 reads CATADRGVGYEQYF. CDR3 coding DNA: TGTGCCACCGCGGACAGGGGAGTTGGTTACGAGCAGTACTTC.

This clonotype has only one observation. This could be a read error, since a much larger clone is one nucleotide away. The V gene is TRBV29-1, the J gene TRBJ1-1; D is ambiguous. The CDR3 loop spans 13 amino acids. Germline CDR1 is SQVTM and CDR2 is ANQGSEA. CDR3 sequence reads: CSEVGNANTGAFF. The CDR3 nucleotides read TGCAGCGAGGTCGGAAACGCGAACACTGGAGCTTTCTTT.

A word on this clonotype: A read error is possible here, since a much larger clone lies one base away. This chain joins TRBV19 and TRBJ1-6, with TRBD1 identical over 8 bases. Germline assignment: CDR1 LNHDA and CDR2 SQIVND (reference sequence). CDR3 length equals 15 residues. CDR3 coding DNA: TGTGCCAGTAGTATCGGACAGGGTCTTAATTTACCCCTCCACTTT. It is translated as CASSIGQGLNLPLHF.

There are many counts of this clonotype. The chain combines TRBV20-1 with TRBJ1-1; D might be TRBD1 (6 bases). This CDR3 spans 13 amino acids. V gave up 1 base and J gave up 2 bases, with 8 bases separating them. Per the germline V gene, CDR1 is DFQATT and CDR2 is SNEGSKA (reference sequence). The chain's CDR3 is CSARGTDNTEAFF. The CDR3 bases are TGCAGTGCTAGAGGGACAGATAACACTGAAGCTTTCTTT.

This clonotype was observed many times. This chain joins TRBV12-3 or TRBV12-4 and TRBJ1-1; D call uncertain. Trimming removed 4 bases from V and 3 bases from J, with 9 bases in between. The CDR3 has 13 residues. CDR3 coding DNA: TGTGCCAGCAGTTCCATGGACGACACTGAAGCTTTCTTT. Translating gives CASSSMDDTEAFF.

In this sample, this clonotype turned up many times. The chain combines TRBV20-1 with TRBJ2-5; 9 nucleotides agree with TRBD1. Germline V gene sequence: CDR1 DFQATT, CDR2 SNEGSKA (reference sequence). Trimming removed 0 bases from V and 4 bases from J; junction bases left unmatched: 3. The CDR3 has 14 residues. CDR3 nucleotide sequence: TGCAGTGCTAGAGACACAGGGGGCGCAGAGACCCAGTACTTC. As protein: CSARDTGGAETQYF.

This clonotype was found many times. V is TRBV3-1 and J is TRBJ2-2; 9 positions match TRBD1. The V and J ends lost 4 bases and 4 bases, in that order; junction bases with no gene match: 7. Germline CDR1 and CDR2: LGHDT and YNNKEL (reference sequence). This CDR3 spans 16 amino acids. The CDR3 sequence is CASSRTGGESTGELFF. The CDR3 nucleotides are TGTGCCAGCAGCCGAACAGGGGGCGAAAGCACCGGGGAGCTGTTTTTT. The full variable domain, completed using reference TRBV3-1 and TRBJ2-2, is DTAVSQTPKYLVTQMGNDKSIKCEQNLGHDTMYWYKQDSKKFLKIMFSYNNKELIINETVPNRFSPKSPDKAHLNLHINSLELGDSAVYFCASSRTGGESTGELFFGEGSRLTVL.

This chain uses TRBV4-3 with TRBJ2-7; a possible D gene is TRBD2 (5 bases). Germline V gene lookup returns CDR1 LGHNA and CDR2 YSLEER. The CDR3 loop spans 15 amino acids. V was shortened by 4 bases and J by 2 bases, with 15 bases between the two germline ends. Here the CDR3 reads CASSPAITGTYEQYF. The CDR3 DNA follows: TGCGCCAGCAGCCCGGCCATTACGGGGACCTACGAGCAGTACTTC.

V and J are TRBV28 and TRBJ2-7; 10 bases are a match to TRBD2. Germline-derived CDR1 and CDR2 are MDHEN and SYDVKM. The CDR3 has 16 residues. V shed 4 bases, J shed 3 bases, and the junction held 9 bases outside the gene matches. DNA of the CDR3: TGTGCCAGCAGTTCCCGTATAGCGGGAGGTGTCTACGAGCAGTACTTC. Translating it yields CASSSRIAGGVYEQYF.

This clonotype was counted at least ten times. The V gene is TRBV2, the J gene TRBJ2-4, with a tentative D call TRBD2 (6 bases). From germline, CDR1 is SNHLY and CDR2 FYNNEI. The V end lost 3 bases, the J end lost 0 bases, and 9 bases lay between the germline ends. This CDR3 has 15 amino acids. Here the CDR3 DNA reads TGTGCCAGCAGTGAGGAAGCGGGAGCCAAAAACATTCAGTACTTC. Its translation: CASSEEAGAKNIQYF.

This clonotype was counted at least ten times. The rearrangement joins TRBV7-2 to TRBJ2-3; D is ambiguous. The CDR3 loop spans 12 amino acids. The germline CDR1 and CDR2 sequences are SGHTA and FQGNSA. Trimming shortened V by 5 bases and J by 2 bases, and 5 bases separated the two germline ends. The CDR3 sequence: CASSGDTDTQYF. CDR3 coding DNA: TGTGCCAGCAGCGGGGACACAGATACGCAGTATTTT. Full variable domain (outside the CDR3, taken from reference TRBV7-2 and TRBJ2-3): GAGVSQSPSNKVTEKGKDVELRCDPISGHTALYWYRQSLGQGLEFLIYFQGNSAPDKSGLPSDRFSAERTGGSVSTLTIQRTQQEDSAVYLCASSGDTDTQYFGPGTRLTVL.

This clonotype was counted at least ten times. The chain uses TRBV7-2 and TRBJ2-7; no firm D call. V was clipped by 1 base and J by 2 bases, with 21 bases between them. The CDR3 is made up of 18 amino acids. The germline gives CDR1 SGHTA, CDR2 FQGNSA. In DNA, the CDR3 is TGTGCCAGCAGCTTAGACCTACTGGGGTCGCGGAACCCCTACGAGCAGTACTTC. Protein sequence: CASSLDLLGSRNPYEQYF. Based on the CDR3 plus reference TRBV7-2 and TRBJ2-7, the full variable domain is GAGVSQSPSNKVTEKGKDVELRCDPISGHTALYWYRQSLGQGLEFLIYFQGNSAPDKSGLPSDRFSAERTGGSVSTLTIQRTQQEDSAVYLCASSLDLLGSRNPYEQYFGPGTRLTVT.